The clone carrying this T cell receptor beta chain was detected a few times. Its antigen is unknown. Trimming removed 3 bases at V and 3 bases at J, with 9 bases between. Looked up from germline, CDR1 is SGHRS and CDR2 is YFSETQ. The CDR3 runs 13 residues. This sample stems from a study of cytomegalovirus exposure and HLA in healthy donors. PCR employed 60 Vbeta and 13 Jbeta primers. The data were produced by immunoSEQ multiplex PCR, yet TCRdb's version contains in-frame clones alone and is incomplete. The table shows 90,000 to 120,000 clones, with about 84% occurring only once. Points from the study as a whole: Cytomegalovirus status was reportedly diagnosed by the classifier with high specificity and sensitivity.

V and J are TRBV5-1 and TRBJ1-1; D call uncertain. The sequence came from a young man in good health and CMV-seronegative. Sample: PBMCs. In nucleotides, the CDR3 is TGCGCCAGCAGCTGGTCATCGGACACTGAAGCTTTCTTT. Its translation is CASSWSSDTEAFF.